A selection of T cell receptor beta chains follows, all from one sample in a study of PD-1 blockade in mismatch repair-deficient tumors. Profiled with immunoSEQ multiplex PCR; TCRdb holds only in-frame clones, not every one. The sample lists 40,000 or so clones; 75% to 85% were seen once. Sequencing was performed on peripheral blood, taken 4 weeks after starting pembrolizumab. These receptors originate from an adult with mismatch repair-deficient cancer. The CDR3 runs from the conserved cysteine through the conserved F or W. Fields, in order: J gene, D gene, V gene, clone size, CDR3 protein, CDR3 DNA. The D gene is left open where the match is weak. Rows give clone size only sometimes, using once, few, many, or a class for an expanded clone.

TRBJ1-2	NA	TRBV5-4	NA	CASSLGGYTYYGYTF	TGTGCCAGCAGCTTGGGAGGGTATACGTACTATGGCTACACCTTC
TRBJ2-3	NA	TRBV10-2	NA	CASGVPTGPDTQYF	TGCGCCAGCGGGGTTCCAACGGGCCCAGATACGCAGTATTTT
TRBJ2-3	TRBD1	TRBV6-5	NA	CASSKGQGRSDTQYF	TGTGCCAGCAGTAAAGGACAGGGGAGATCAGATACGCAGTATTTT
TRBJ2-7	TRBD2	TRBV9	NA	CASSQQGTSIEQYF	TGTGCCAGCAGCCAGCAGGGGACTAGCATCGAGCAGTACTTC
TRBJ2-7	NA	TRBV19	NA	CASSPGLGAPYEQYF	TGTGCCAGTAGCCCGGGGCTGGGGGCCCCCTACGAGCAGTACTTC
TRBJ2-3	TRBD1	TRBV5-1	NA	CASTIQTGIHTQYF	TGCGCCAGCACAATACAGACAGGGATCCATACGCAGTATTTT
TRBJ2-3	NA	TRBV2	NA	CASSETGFGTDTQYF	TGTGCCAGCAGCGAAACGGGTTTTGGCACAGATACGCAGTATTTT
TRBJ2-5	NA	TRBV7-2	NA	CASSLGGSRTKETQYF	TGTGCCAGCAGCTTAGGGGGTAGCAGGACTAAAGAGACCCAGTACTTC
TRBJ2-2	TRBD2	TRBV5-1	NA	CASSLVREGFGELFF	TGCGCCAGCAGCTTGGTGCGGGAGGGCTTCGGGGAGCTGTTTTTT
TRBJ2-3	NA	TRBV6-1	once	CASTMNPGSGDTQYF	TGTGCCAGCACTATGAATCCGGGGTCGGGGGATACGCAGTATTTT
TRBJ1-1	NA	TRBV19	NA	CASKQGSTEAFF	TGTGCCAGTAAGCAGGGCAGTACTGAAGCTTTCTTT
TRBJ2-1	TRBD1	TRBV11-2	NA	CASSVSGTEYNEQFF	TGTGCCAGCAGCGTATCCGGGACAGAATACAATGAGCAGTTCTTC
TRBJ1-5	NA	TRBV9	NA	CASSVGGRDQPQHF	TGTGCCAGCAGCGTAGGAGGGCGAGATCAGCCCCAGCATTTT
TRBJ2-7	NA	TRBV5-6	NA	CASSGRGITEQYF	TGTGCCAGCAGCGGACGCGGGATCACCGAGCAGTACTTC
TRBJ2-6	NA	TRBV6-1	NA	CASSEDAGGANVLTF	TGTGCCAGCAGTGAAGACGCGGGAGGGGCCAACGTCCTGACTTTC
TRBJ1-1	NA	TRBV19	few	CASRRNTEAFF	TGTGCCAGTAGGAGGAACACTGAAGCTTTCTTT
TRBJ2-2	NA	TRBV27	NA	CASSSTAWGELFF	TGTGCCAGCAGTTCCACGGCCTGGGGGGAGCTGTTTTTT
TRBJ2-6	TRBD1	TRBV19	NA	CASRTTGTAGANVLTF	TGTGCCAGTAGGACGACAGGGACGGCTGGGGCCAACGTCCTGACTTTC
TRBJ2-3	TRBD2	TRBV27	NA	CASTPYGLGGSTDTQYF	TGTGCCAGCACCCCATACGGGTTGGGGGGGAGTACAGATACGCAGTATTTT
TRBJ2-7	NA	TRBV9	NA	CASSLGSYEQYF	TGTGCCAGCAGCTTGGGCTCCTACGAGCAGTACTTC
TRBJ2-3	TRBD1	TRBV23-1	few	CASSQSGQGARNF	TGCGCCAGCAGTCAATCCGGACAGGGGGCCCGTAATTTT
TRBJ1-2	TRBD1	TRBV14	NA	CASSQERGTAANYGYTF	TGTGCCAGCAGCCAAGAAAGGGGGACAGCTGCTAACTATGGCTACACCTTC
TRBJ1-2	NA	TRBV29-1	NA	CSVGGQNYGYTF	TGCAGCGTTGGAGGACAGAACTATGGCTACACCTTC
TRBJ2-1	NA	TRBV30	few	CAKGFYNEQFF	TGTGCCAAGGGATTTTACAATGAGCAGTTCTTC
TRBJ2-2	TRBD2	TRBV7-2	once	CASSLVVAGGAGELFF	TGTGCCAGCAGCTTAGTGGTAGCGGGAGGGGCCGGGGAGCTGTTTTTT
TRBJ1-5	TRBD1	TRBV6-6	few	CASSQGGNQPQHF	TGTGCCAGCAGCCAGGGGGGCAATCAGCCCCAGCATTTT
TRBJ1-4	TRBD1	TRBV19	NA	CASSIGAGTGYEKLFF	TGTGCCAGTAGTATAGGGGCCGGGACAGGGTATGAAAAACTGTTTTTT
TRBJ2-1	NA	TRBV2	NA	CASGLADRPDEQFF	TGTGCCAGCGGGCTAGCGGACAGACCCGATGAGCAGTTCTTC
TRBJ2-1	NA	TRBV7-2	once	CASSLGVGVHNEQFF	TGTGCCAGCAGCTTAGGTGTTGGGGTCCACAATGAGCAGTTCTTC
TRBJ2-7	NA	TRBV7-9	NA	CASSLADSYEQYF	TGTGCCAGCAGCTTAGCCGACAGTTACGAGCAGTACTTC
TRBJ1-1	NA	TRBV11-2	NA	CASSSPTQDRNTEAFF	TGTGCCAGCAGCTCCCCCACCCAGGACAGGAACACTGAAGCTTTCTTT
TRBJ1-3	TRBD1	TRBV27	NA	CASSPGQGRFSSGNTIYF	TGTGCCAGCAGTCCGGGACAGGGCAGGTTCTCCTCTGGAAACACCATATATTTT
TRBJ2-2	TRBD2	TRBV7-9	once	CASSRRGRRTSGNTGELFF	TGTGCCAGCAGCCGAAGGGGGCGCAGGACTAGCGGGAACACCGGGGAGCTGTTTTTT
TRBJ2-1	NA	TRBV5-4	once	CASSLGYYNEQFF	TGTGCCAGCAGCTTGGGGTACTACAATGAGCAGTTCTTC
TRBJ2-3	TRBD2	TRBV7-9	NA	CASSLRAGEVATQYF	TGTGCCAGCAGCTTAAGAGCGGGAGAAGTTGCTACGCAGTATTTT
TRBJ2-6	NA	TRBV7-4	NA	CASSYLIQSRANVLTF	TGTGCCAGCAGCTATCTGATACAAAGTCGGGCCAACGTCCTGACTTTC
TRBJ2-3	NA	TRBV30	NA	CAWDGGTDTQYF	TGTGCCTGGGATGGGGGCACAGATACGCAGTATTTT
TRBJ2-5	NA	TRBV27	NA	CASSFSGSAQETQYF	TGTGCCAGCAGTTTCTCGGGATCGGCCCAAGAGACCCAGTACTTC
TRBJ1-1	TRBD1	TRBV7-6	once	CASSLGDRAFF	TGTGCCAGCAGCTTAGGGGACAGAGCTTTCTTT
TRBJ2-7	NA	TRBV7-2	NA	CASSFWGERDEQYF	TGTGCCAGCAGCTTCTGGGGGGAGAGAGACGAGCAGTACTTC
TRBJ2-1	NA	TRBV14	NA	CASSHRRPYNEQFF	TGTGCCAGCAGCCATCGTAGGCCGTACAATGAGCAGTTCTTC
TRBJ2-3	NA	TRBV9	NA	CASSAISYTDTQYF	TGTGCCAGCAGCGCCATTAGTTACACAGATACGCAGTATTTT
TRBJ2-3	TRBD1	TRBV5-4	once	CASSLAGTGNTDTQYF	TGTGCCAGCAGCTTGGCCGGGACAGGGAACACAGATACGCAGTATTTT
TRBJ2-5	TRBD2	TRBV5-1	NA	CASSLVWGGAAKTQYF	TGCGCCAGCAGCTTGGTGTGGGGGGGAGCCGCGAAGACCCAGTACTTC
TRBJ2-7	TRBD2	TRBV2	NA	CASSERLALIYEQYF	TGTGCCAGCAGTGAACGACTAGCTCTCATCTACGAGCAGTACTTC
TRBJ2-7	NA	TRBV6-1	NA	CASSEVTAAYEQYF	TGTGCCAGCAGTGAAGTGACAGCCGCCTACGAGCAGTACTTC
TRBJ1-2	NA	TRBV10-3	NA	CAITLGAGYGYTF	TGTGCCATCACGTTGGGGGCCGGCTATGGCTACACCTTC